What follows are 14 T cell receptor beta chains derived from one specimen sequenced in a study of T cells in Graves' hyperthyroidism and ophthalmopathy (dated by TCRdb to between 2017 and 2020). The library was obtained by multiplex PCR. Sequencing used an Illumina HiSeq 2000. The TCR beta CDR3 regions were amplified from the RNA transcripts. The first round of RT-PCR for the TCR CDR3 was performed with the HTBI primer set and the Qiagen OneStep RT-PCR kit. In TCRdb, the public reads were trimmed at Q25 with fastp and aligned with MiXCR, with productive beta chains retained. Under each unique CDR3 protein, matching rows form one entry showing the most common genes and DNA. In all, the sample holds about 600,000 distinct CDR3 sequences, and approximately 15% of those were seen once. The top ten clones comprise roughly 3.4% of the sample. Sequenced sample: blood. These receptors came from a woman in her 40s with Graves' ophthalmopathy.

This rearrangement joins TRBV20-1 to TRBJ2-3, with 9 bases that match TRBD1. Germline V gene sequence: CDR1 DFQATT, CDR2 SNEGSKA (reference sequence). CDR3 size: 16 residues. Germline trimming cut 4 bases from V and 3 bases from J; bases unmatched to any gene: 11. The CDR3 protein is CSAKRPQGAITDTQYF. In DNA form, the CDR3 reads TGCAGTGCTAAGAGGCCACAGGGGGCGATTACAGATACGCAGTATTTT.

This clonotype has only a few counts. CDR3 DNA sequence: TGCGCCAGCAGCCAAGTTGGGAGACGGGTCAGCGACTACGAGCAGTACTTC. Encoded protein: CASSQVGRRVSDYEQYF. The V gene is TRBV4-1, the J gene TRBJ2-7, with a weak D call TRBD2 (5 bases). CDR1 and CDR2 (germline): MGHRA, YSYEKL. Trimming left V 1 base short and J 3 bases short, with 19 bases between. The CDR3 is 17 amino acids.

Ten or more counts support this clonotype. The V gene is TRBV20-1, the J gene TRBJ2-7; maybe TRBD1 (6 bases). CDR1 is DFQATT and CDR2 is SNEGSKA in the germline V gene (reference sequence). Trimming took off 0 bases at V and 2 bases at J, with 14 bases between the two ends. The length of the CDR3 is 15 residues. DNA of the CDR3: TGCAGTGCTAGAGATTGGGACACAGGTCCCTACGAGCAGTACTTC. Protein sequence: CSARDWDTGPYEQYF.

In its sample, this clonotype was seen a few times. The chain carries TRBV4-1 and TRBJ2-7, with 11 positions matching TRBD1. This CDR3 comprises 15 residues. V gave up 4 bases and J gave up 3 bases; unmatched junction bases: 5. Germline assignment: CDR1 MGHRA and CDR2 YSYEKL. DNA of the CDR3: TGCGCCAGCAGCCCTGGACAGGGGGCCCTCTACGAGCAGTACTTC. Translation gives CASSPGQGALYEQYF.

In this sample, this clonotype turned up many times. The CDR3 DNA sequence: TGCAGTGCTAGAGATTCGACTAGCGGGGCCCCAGATACGCAGTATTTT. Residues: CSARDSTSGAPDTQYF. The chain employs TRBV20-1 and TRBJ2-3, with 11 nucleotides matching TRBD2. CDR3 length: 16 residues. The V gene end was trimmed by 0 bases and the J gene end by 4 bases; junction bases not matched to a gene: 6. The germline gives CDR1 DFQATT, CDR2 SNEGSKA (reference sequence).

This clonotype came up many times. This sequence joins TRBV5-8 and TRBJ1-1, with no clear D. The V gene's germline CDR1 is SGHTS and CDR2 YDEGEE. The V end was cut by 2 bases, the J end by 0 bases, with 11 bases between. The CDR3 length is 15 residues. In DNA form, the CDR3 reads TGTGCCAGCAGCTTTGGCGGTGGGATGAACACTGAAGCTTTCTTT. Translating it yields CASSFGGGMNTEAFF. Based on the CDR3 plus reference TRBV5-8 and TRBJ1-1, the full variable domain is EAGVTQSPTHLIKTRGQQATLRCSPISGHTSVYWYQQALGLGLQFLLWYDEGEERNRGNFPPRFSGRQFPNYSSELNVNALELEDSALYLCASSFGGGMNTEAFFGQGTRLTVV.

This clonotype has just a few counts. This chain connects TRBV6-1 to TRBJ2-1, with TRBD1 identical over 11 bases. The CDR3 consists of 15 residues. V lost 7 bases to trimming and J lost 7 bases; unmatched junction nucleotides: 9. From germline, CDR1 is MNHNS and CDR2 SASEGT. CDR3 coding DNA: TGTGCCAGCAATTCCCGGGACAGGGGGTCGAATGAGCAGTTCTTC. It encodes CASNSRDRGSNEQFF.

The CDR3 nucleotides read TGTGCCAGCTCACCTCCGGGGAAAGTGTTTAATGAAAAACTGTTTTTT. This gives the protein CASSPPGKVFNEKLFF. This chain connects TRBV18 to TRBJ1-4; D gene ambiguous. This CDR3 has 16 amino acids. Germline V gives CDR1 KGHSH, CDR2 LQKENI. V lost 3 bases and J lost 4, with 15 bases in between.

On this clonotype: The missing conserved phenylalanine or tryptophan at the end of this CDR3 makes a read error likely. The chain employs TRBV2 and TRBJ1-4; 8 bases line up with TRBD1. Losses at the gene ends were 4 bases for V and 8 bases for J; bases not matched to a gene: 6. Germline-derived CDR1 and CDR2 are SNHLY and FYNNEI. The CDR3 is made up of 14 amino acids. The CDR3 bases are TGTGCCAGCAGTGCAGACAGGGGAAACGAAAAACTGTTTTCT. Translating gives CASSADRGNEKLFS.

This clonotype was seen repeatedly, ten times or more. The V call is TRBV28, the J call TRBJ2-4; no firm D call. Trimming took 4 bases from V and 3 from J, leaving 13 bases between them. CDR1 and CDR2 from the germline V gene are MDHEN and SYDVKM. The CDR3 extends over 15 amino acids. The CDR3 nucleotides are TGTGCCAGCAGTTGGCAACACTATGGCAAAAACATTCAGTACTTC. It encodes CASSWQHYGKNIQYF.

The rearrangement uses TRBV9 and TRBJ2-7; the D is unclear. Germline V gene data show CDR1 as SGDLS and CDR2 as YYNGEE. V was shortened by 3 bases and J by 2 bases, with 9 bases between the two germline ends. The CDR3 length is 13 residues. The CDR3 region has the DNA TGTGCCAGCAGCGCCGGGTCGCCCTACGAGCAGTACTTC. Protein sequence: CASSAGSPYEQYF.

This clonotype was seen repeatedly, ten times or more. The chain combines TRBV12-3 or TRBV12-4 with TRBJ2-3, with 12 bases aligning to TRBD2. V lost 7 bases and J lost 2; bases outside the gene matches: 4. The CDR3 loop spans 15 amino acids. CDR3 sequence reads: CASIRLAGVTDTQYF. CDR3 nucleotide sequence: TGTGCCAGCATTCGACTAGCGGGAGTCACAGATACGCAGTATTTT.

This clonotype appeared a few times. The V call is TRBV20-1, the J call TRBJ2-6; D may be TRBD1 (5 bases). CDR1 is DFQATT, CDR2 SNEGSKA, per germline (reference sequence). V was pared by 6 bases and J by 0 bases, with 9 bases between. The CDR3 is 14 amino acids. This CDR3 is CSAQTDSGANVLTF. The CDR3 DNA reads as TGCAGTGCCCAGACAGACTCTGGGGCCAACGTCCTGACTTTC.

This clonotype was detected ten times or more. The chain joins TRBV3-1 to TRBJ1-4; D not certain. This CDR3 is 15 amino acids long. Germline V gene sequence: CDR1 LGHDT, CDR2 YNNKEL (reference sequence). The V gene lost 0 bases and the J gene lost 2 bases, with 7 bases spanning the gap. The CDR3: CASSQEGSTNEKLFF. The CDR3 nucleotides are TGTGCCAGCAGCCAAGAAGGGAGTACTAATGAAAAACTGTTTTTT.